This entry features one TCR beta chain sequence. What it recognizes is unknown. The sample originates from a study of shared clonotypes between healthy human individuals. Findings and caveats of the study: Incomplete sequencing of sorted subsets was indicated by rarefaction despite large depth.

The sorted-subset replicate PCRs were given approximately 190 ng DNA, which is tens of thousands of T cell genomes. The protocol was immunoSEQ multiplex PCR, while the TCRdb copy is restricted to in-frame clones and leaves out a portion. The sample carries about 960,000 clones, more than 75% recorded once. This CDR3 has 14 amino acids. The V end lost 0 bases, the J end lost 2 bases, and 8 bases lay between the germline ends. The germline V gene encodes CDR1 SGHRS and CDR2 YFSETQ. Sequencing was performed on memory CD4+ T cells sorted from blood. Subset: CD45RA-negative fraction. The chain has TRBV5-1 and TRBJ1-1; D uncertain. This TCR came from a man between 18 and 29 years old in good health. The CDR3 here is CASSLEVGNTEAFF. The CDR3 coding sequence is TGCGCCAGCAGCTTGGAAGTGGGAAACACTGAAGCTTTCTTT. Full variable domain (outside the CDR3, taken from reference TRBV5-1 and TRBJ1-1): KAGVTQTPRYLIKTRGQQVTLSCSPISGHRSVSWYQQTPGQGLQFLFEYFSETQRNKGNFPGRFSGRQFSNSRSEMNVSTLELGDSALYLCASSLEVGNTEAFFGQGTRLTVV.